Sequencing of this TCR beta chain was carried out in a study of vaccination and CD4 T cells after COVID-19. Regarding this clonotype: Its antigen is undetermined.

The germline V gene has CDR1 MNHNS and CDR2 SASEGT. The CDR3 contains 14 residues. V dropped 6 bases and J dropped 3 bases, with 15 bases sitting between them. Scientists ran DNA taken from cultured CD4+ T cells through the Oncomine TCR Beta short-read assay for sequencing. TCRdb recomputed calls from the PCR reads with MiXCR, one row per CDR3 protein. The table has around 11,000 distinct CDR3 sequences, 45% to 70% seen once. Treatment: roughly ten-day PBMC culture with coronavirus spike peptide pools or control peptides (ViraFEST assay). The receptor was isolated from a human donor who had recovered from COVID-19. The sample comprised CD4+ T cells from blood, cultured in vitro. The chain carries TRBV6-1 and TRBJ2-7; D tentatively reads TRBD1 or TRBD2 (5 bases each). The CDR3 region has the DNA TGTGCCAGCAGGACGGGGACGGCTTACTACGAGCAGTACTTC. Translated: CASRTGTAYYEQYF.